This is a list of T cell receptor beta chains from one sample in a study of T cell repertoires in cytomegalovirus infection. Antigens for these TCRs are unknown. TCRdb processed the reads anew with MiXCR; each CDR3 protein has one entry. The table includes about 180,000 distinct CDR3 sequences, roughly 21% detected once. Source: CD8+ T cells from cultured PBMCs, taken from culture after CMV antigen stimulation. Source of these receptors: a human donor in good health (CMV status not recorded). Some clones in this sample may be carry-over from other donors' samples. Both conserved end residues are part of each CDR3. A D gene is named only where the DNA matches it firmly. Expanded clones are given a class, and other clones once, few, many or no size at all.

CDR3 protein: CASSVGQNYGNTIYF; CDR3 DNA: TGTGCCAGCAGCGTAGGACAGAATTATGGAAACACCATATATTTT; J gene: TRBJ1-3; D gene: NA; V gene: TRBV9; clone size: few
CDR3 protein: CASSPRLAGGNEQFF; CDR3 DNA: TGTGCCAGCAGCCCGAGACTAGCAGGGGGCAATGAGCAGTTCTTC; J gene: TRBJ2-1; D gene: NA; V gene: TRBV7-9; clone size: NA
CDR3 protein: CATAGAVYNEQFF; CDR3 DNA: TGTGCCACCGCGGGGGCCGTCTACAATGAGCAGTTCTTC; J gene: TRBJ2-1; D gene: NA; V gene: TRBV7-9; clone size: few
CDR3 protein: CASSATGTSGDTQYF; CDR3 DNA: TGTGCCAGCAGCGCAACTGGGACTAGCGGGGATACGCAGTATTTT; J gene: TRBJ2-3; D gene: TRBD2; V gene: TRBV7-6; clone size: few
CDR3 protein: CSASLERGGLVEDTQYF; CDR3 DNA: TGCAGTGCTAGTCTGGAGCGGGGGGGCCTGGTGGAAGATACGCAGTATTTT; J gene: TRBJ2-3; D gene: TRBD2; V gene: TRBV20-1; clone size: NA
CDR3 protein: CASSPGQDYEQYF; CDR3 DNA: TGTGCCAGCAGTCCGGGACAGGATTACGAGCAGTACTTC; J gene: TRBJ2-7; D gene: TRBD1; V gene: TRBV6-2/TRBV6-3; clone size: NA
CDR3 protein: CASSPFTSGGAREQFF; CDR3 DNA: TGTGCCAGCAGCCCTTTTACTAGCGGGGGGGCCCGGGAGCAGTTCTTC; J gene: TRBJ2-1; D gene: TRBD2; V gene: TRBV6-1; clone size: NA
CDR3 protein: CSVDPTVTGTEAFF; CDR3 DNA: TGCAGCGTTGACCCGACAGTGACGGGCACTGAAGCTTTCTTT; J gene: TRBJ1-1; D gene: NA; V gene: TRBV29-1; clone size: NA
CDR3 protein: CASSVPGTGYKNIQYF; CDR3 DNA: TGTGCCAGCAGCGTCCCGGGGACAGGGTACAAAAACATTCAGTACTTC; J gene: TRBJ2-4; D gene: TRBD1; V gene: TRBV7-2; clone size: few
CDR3 protein: CASSLQDLTLAFF; CDR3 DNA: TGTGCCAGCAGCCTCCAAGATCTGACCTTAGCTTTCTTT; J gene: TRBJ1-1; D gene: NA; V gene: TRBV7-9; clone size: NA
CDR3 protein: CASSHTGTSGGSYNEQFF; CDR3 DNA: TGCGCCAGCAGCCACACCGGGACTAGCGGGGGGAGCTACAATGAGCAGTTCTTC; J gene: TRBJ2-1; D gene: TRBD2; V gene: TRBV4-1; clone size: NA
CDR3 protein: CASSQERTGTNSPLHF; CDR3 DNA: TGTGCCAGCAGCCAAGAACGGACAGGGACAAATTCACCCCTCCACTTT; J gene: TRBJ1-6; D gene: TRBD1; V gene: TRBV4-2; clone size: NA
CDR3 protein: CASRSGDQDTQYF; CDR3 DNA: TGTGCCAGCCGTTCGGGCGATCAGGATACGCAGTATTTT; J gene: TRBJ2-3; D gene: NA; V gene: TRBV27; clone size: NA